This is a list of T cell receptor beta chains from one sample in a study of blood T cell repertoires in COVID-19. Sequencing was performed with immunoSEQ multiplex PCR; in TCRdb, only in-frame clones are kept and a portion is missing. Seen here are fewer than 400,000 clones, about nine tenths observed once, and the top ten hold about 5%. The sequencing input was PBMCs or T cells enriched from blood (not recorded which). All receptors derive from a man aged 55-75 years who had recovered from COVID-19. Both conserved end residues are part of each CDR3. Fields, in order: CDR3 length, D gene, clone size, J gene, V gene, CDR3 protein, CDR3 DNA. D genes are given only for firm matches. Not all rows give a size; the values are once, few, many and, for expanded clones, a class.

cdr3_length: 18
d_call: TRBD1
clone_size: .
j_call: TRBJ1-5
v_call: TRBV9
cdr3_aa: CASSVGMGTGNSNQPQHF
cdr3_nt: TGTGCCAGCAGCGTGGGGATGGGGACAGGGAATAGCAATCAGCCCCAGCATTTT

cdr3_length: 15
d_call: .
clone_size: .
j_call: TRBJ2-1
v_call: TRBV3-1/TRBV3-2
cdr3_aa: CASSPRGERYNEQFF
cdr3_nt: TGTGCCAGCAGCCCCCGGGGAGAGCGGTACAATGAGCAGTTCTTC

cdr3_length: 14
d_call: TRBD1
clone_size: .
j_call: TRBJ2-7
v_call: TRBV3-1/TRBV3-2
cdr3_aa: CASSHYGTGGEQYF
cdr3_nt: TGTGCCAGCAGCCATTACGGGACAGGGGGCGAGCAGTACTTC

cdr3_length: 16
d_call: TRBD1
clone_size: .
j_call: TRBJ2-3
v_call: TRBV6-5
cdr3_aa: CASSYEGRGRADTQYF
cdr3_nt: TGTGCCAGCAGTTACGAGGGCAGGGGGCGGGCAGATACGCAGTATTTT

cdr3_length: 14
d_call: .
clone_size: once
j_call: TRBJ1-3
v_call: TRBV29-1
cdr3_aa: CSATMASAGNTIYF
cdr3_nt: TGCAGCGCAACTATGGCGTCTGCTGGAAACACCATATATTTT

cdr3_length: 15
d_call: .
clone_size: .
j_call: TRBJ1-4
v_call: TRBV4-1
cdr3_aa: CASSPPRGEYEKLFF
cdr3_nt: TGCGCCAGCAGCCCCCCTCGGGGGGAATATGAAAAACTGTTTTTT

cdr3_length: 14
d_call: .
clone_size: few
j_call: TRBJ2-7
v_call: TRBV2
cdr3_aa: CASRKQGTSYEQYF
cdr3_nt: TGTGCCAGCAGGAAACAGGGAACGTCCTACGAGCAGTACTTC

cdr3_length: 15
d_call: .
clone_size: .
j_call: TRBJ2-7
v_call: TRBV21-1
cdr3_aa: CASTLEGRGNYEQYF
cdr3_nt: TGTGCCAGCACCCTAGAAGGCAGGGGAAACTACGAGCAGTACTTC

cdr3_length: 14
d_call: TRBD1
clone_size: .
j_call: TRBJ1-3
v_call: TRBV5-6
cdr3_aa: CASSFRGAGNTIYF
cdr3_nt: TGTGCCAGCAGCTTCAGGGGGGCTGGAAACACCATATATTTT

cdr3_length: 13
d_call: .
clone_size: .
j_call: TRBJ2-1
v_call: TRBV7-2
cdr3_aa: CASSSRSYNEQFF
cdr3_nt: TGTGCCAGCAGCTCGCGGTCCTACAATGAGCAGTTCTTC

cdr3_length: 13
d_call: .
clone_size: .
j_call: TRBJ1-5
v_call: TRBV7-2
cdr3_aa: CASSWDKRQPQHF
cdr3_nt: TGTGCCAGCAGTTGGGACAAGCGTCAGCCCCAGCATTTT

cdr3_length: 17
d_call: TRBD2
clone_size: .
j_call: TRBJ2-7
v_call: TRBV7-2
cdr3_aa: CASSLYTGGVPLYEQYF
cdr3_nt: TGTGCCAGCAGCTTATATACGGGAGGGGTACCCCTCTACGAGCAGTACTTC

cdr3_length: 13
d_call: .
clone_size: few
j_call: TRBJ1-5
v_call: TRBV11-2
cdr3_aa: CASSLQGAQPQHF
cdr3_nt: TGTGCCAGCAGCTTGCAGGGTGCTCAGCCCCAGCATTTT

cdr3_length: 13
d_call: .
clone_size: .
j_call: TRBJ2-7
v_call: TRBV2
cdr3_aa: CASRVDEVHEQYF
cdr3_nt: TGTGCCAGCAGGGTGGATGAGGTCCACGAGCAGTACTTC

cdr3_length: 15
d_call: TRBD2
clone_size: .
j_call: TRBJ2-1
v_call: TRBV4-3
cdr3_aa: CASSQDRGGTHEQFF
cdr3_nt: TGCGCCAGCAGCCAAGATCGGGGGGGGACACATGAGCAGTTCTTC

cdr3_length: 16
d_call: TRBD1
clone_size: .
j_call: TRBJ1-4
v_call: TRBV9
cdr3_aa: CASSGDRTRANEKLFF
cdr3_nt: TGTGCCAGCAGCGGGGACAGGACAAGAGCTAATGAAAAACTGTTTTTT

cdr3_length: 14
d_call: .
clone_size: .
j_call: TRBJ2-5
v_call: TRBV5-1
cdr3_aa: CASGATGYQETQYF
cdr3_nt: TGCGCCAGCGGGGCAACAGGGTACCAAGAGACCCAGTACTTC

cdr3_length: 18
d_call: TRBD2
clone_size: .
j_call: TRBJ2-1
v_call: TRBV3-1/TRBV3-2
cdr3_aa: CASSPGGTSGMTYNEQFF
cdr3_nt: TGTGCCAGCAGTCCTGGGGGGACTAGCGGGATGACCTACAATGAGCAGTTCTTC

cdr3_length: 15
d_call: .
clone_size: .
j_call: TRBJ2-7
v_call: TRBV18
cdr3_aa: CASSPPRGRAYEQYF
cdr3_nt: TGTGCCAGCTCACCACCCAGGGGCCGAGCCTACGAGCAGTACTTC

cdr3_length: 16
d_call: .
clone_size: .
j_call: TRBJ1-2
v_call: TRBV27
cdr3_aa: CASSLYRDGFNYGYTF
cdr3_nt: TGTGCCAGCAGTTTATACAGGGATGGGTTCAACTATGGCTACACCTTC

cdr3_length: 15
d_call: .
clone_size: .
j_call: TRBJ1-1
v_call: TRBV10-1
cdr3_aa: CASSEAGREATEAFF
cdr3_nt: TGCGCCAGCAGTGAAGCGGGAAGGGAGGCGACTGAAGCTTTCTTT

cdr3_length: 20
d_call: TRBD2
clone_size: .
j_call: TRBJ2-3
v_call: TRBV23-1
cdr3_aa: CASSQSTSGMDPFGTDTQYF
cdr3_nt: TGCGCCAGCAGTCAATCGACTAGCGGGATGGACCCCTTTGGCACAGATACGCAGTATTTT

cdr3_length: 15
d_call: TRBD1
clone_size: .
j_call: TRBJ2-2
v_call: TRBV19
cdr3_aa: CASRRTGTNTGELFF
cdr3_nt: TGTGCCAGTAGGAGGACAGGGACGAACACCGGGGAGCTGTTTTTT

cdr3_length: 18
d_call: .
clone_size: once
j_call: TRBJ1-5
v_call: TRBV4-2
cdr3_aa: CASSQDFGDLNSNQPQHF
cdr3_nt: TGTGCCAGCAGCCAAGATTTCGGAGATTTAAATAGCAATCAGCCCCAGCATTTT

cdr3_length: 15
d_call: TRBD1
clone_size: once
j_call: TRBJ1-2
v_call: TRBV5-6
cdr3_aa: CASSRRDRVNYGYTF
cdr3_nt: TGTGCCAGCAGCCGCCGGGACAGGGTTAACTATGGCTACACCTTC

cdr3_length: 14
d_call: .
clone_size: .
j_call: TRBJ1-3
v_call: TRBV19
cdr3_aa: CASSPQRSGNTIYF
cdr3_nt: TGTGCCAGTAGTCCCCAGAGGTCTGGAAACACCATATATTTT

cdr3_length: 14
d_call: .
clone_size: .
j_call: TRBJ2-3
v_call: TRBV5-1
cdr3_aa: CASSLQPGTDTQYF
cdr3_nt: TGCGCCAGCAGCTTGCAACCGGGCACAGATACGCAGTATTTT

cdr3_length: 14
d_call: .
clone_size: .
j_call: TRBJ2-3
v_call: TRBV25-1
cdr3_aa: CASRTGQGAYTQYF
cdr3_nt: TGTGCCAGCAGGACGGGACAAGGGGCCTATACGCAGTATTTT

cdr3_length: 14
d_call: TRBD1
clone_size: few
j_call: TRBJ2-7
v_call: TRBV11-3
cdr3_aa: CASSLAGQGYEQYF
cdr3_nt: TGTGCCAGCAGCTTAGCCGGACAGGGCTACGAGCAGTACTTC

cdr3_length: 15
d_call: TRBD2
clone_size: .
j_call: TRBJ2-1
v_call: TRBV9
cdr3_aa: CASSVELAPYNEQFF
cdr3_nt: TGTGCCAGCAGCGTAGAACTAGCGCCTTACAATGAGCAGTTCTTC

cdr3_length: 19
d_call: .
clone_size: .
j_call: TRBJ2-6
v_call: TRBV6-1
cdr3_aa: CASSEQPRASYSGANVLTF
cdr3_nt: TGTGCCAGCAGTGAGCAACCCCGAGCGTCCTACTCTGGGGCCAACGTCCTGACTTTC

cdr3_length: 16
d_call: .
clone_size: .
j_call: TRBJ2-1
v_call: TRBV28
cdr3_aa: CASSFSPDSSYNEQFF
cdr3_nt: TGTGCCAGCAGTTTTTCCCCTGATAGCTCCTACAATGAGCAGTTCTTC

cdr3_length: 14
d_call: TRBD1
clone_size: once
j_call: TRBJ1-2
v_call: TRBV18
cdr3_aa: CASSPGTGSYGYTF
cdr3_nt: TGTGCCAGCTCACCCGGGACAGGGTCGTATGGCTACACCTTC

cdr3_length: 16
d_call: .
clone_size: .
j_call: TRBJ2-2
v_call: TRBV14
cdr3_aa: CASSQEAPTSSGELFF
cdr3_nt: TGTGCCAGCAGCCAAGAAGCCCCTACTAGCTCCGGGGAGCTGTTTTTT

cdr3_length: 14
d_call: TRBD1
clone_size: .
j_call: TRBJ1-2
v_call: TRBV5-1
cdr3_aa: CASRPLQGDYGYTF
cdr3_nt: TGCGCCAGCAGACCTCTACAGGGGGACTATGGCTACACCTTC

cdr3_length: 16
d_call: TRBD2
clone_size: .
j_call: TRBJ2-7
v_call: TRBV7-2
cdr3_aa: CASSPSRTSGTYEQYF
cdr3_nt: TGTGCCAGCAGCCCCTCGAGGACTAGCGGGACCTACGAGCAGTACTTC